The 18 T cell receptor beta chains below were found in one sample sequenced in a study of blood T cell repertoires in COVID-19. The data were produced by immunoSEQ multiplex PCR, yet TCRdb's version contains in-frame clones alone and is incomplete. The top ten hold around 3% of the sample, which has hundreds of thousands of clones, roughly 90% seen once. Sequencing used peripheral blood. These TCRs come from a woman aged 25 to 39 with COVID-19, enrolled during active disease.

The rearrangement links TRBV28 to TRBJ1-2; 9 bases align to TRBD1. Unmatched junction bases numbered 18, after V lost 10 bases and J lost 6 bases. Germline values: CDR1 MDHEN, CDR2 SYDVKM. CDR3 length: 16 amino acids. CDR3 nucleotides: TGTGCCACCTACCTAGGGGCCGGGACAGGGAGTGATGGCTACACCTTC. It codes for CATYLGAGTGSDGYTF.

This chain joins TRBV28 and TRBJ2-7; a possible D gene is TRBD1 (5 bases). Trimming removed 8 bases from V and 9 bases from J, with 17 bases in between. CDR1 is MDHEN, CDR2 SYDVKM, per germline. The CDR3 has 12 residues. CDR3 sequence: CASGSSLGRQYV. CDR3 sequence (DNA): TGTGCCAGCGGATCCAGTCTGGGGCGGCAGTACGTC.

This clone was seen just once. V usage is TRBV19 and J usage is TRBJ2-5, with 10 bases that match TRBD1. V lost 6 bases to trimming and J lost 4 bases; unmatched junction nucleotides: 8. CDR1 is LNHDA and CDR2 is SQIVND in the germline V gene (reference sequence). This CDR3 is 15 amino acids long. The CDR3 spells CASSPRQGAGETQYF. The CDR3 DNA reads TGTGCCAGTAGCCCTCGACAGGGGGCTGGAGAGACCCAGTACTTC.

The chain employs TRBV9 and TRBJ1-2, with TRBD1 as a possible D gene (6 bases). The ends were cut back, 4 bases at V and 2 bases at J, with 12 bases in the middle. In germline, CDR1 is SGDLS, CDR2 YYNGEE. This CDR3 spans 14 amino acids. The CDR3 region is CASSPQGGNYGYTF. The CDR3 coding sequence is TGTGCCAGCAGCCCACAGGGAGGGAACTATGGCTACACCTTC.

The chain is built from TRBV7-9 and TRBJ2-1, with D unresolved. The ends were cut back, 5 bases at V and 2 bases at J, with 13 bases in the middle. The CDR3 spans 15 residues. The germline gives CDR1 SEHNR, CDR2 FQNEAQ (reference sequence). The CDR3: CASSIYGSPYNEQFF. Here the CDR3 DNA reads TGTGCCAGCAGCATTTACGGGTCTCCCTACAATGAGCAGTTCTTC.

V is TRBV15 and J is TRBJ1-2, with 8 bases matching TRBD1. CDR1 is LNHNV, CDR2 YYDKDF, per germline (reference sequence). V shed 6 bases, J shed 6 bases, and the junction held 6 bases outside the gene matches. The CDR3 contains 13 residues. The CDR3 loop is CATRGTGGHGYTF. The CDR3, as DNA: TGTGCCACCAGGGGGACAGGCGGCCATGGCTACACCTTC.

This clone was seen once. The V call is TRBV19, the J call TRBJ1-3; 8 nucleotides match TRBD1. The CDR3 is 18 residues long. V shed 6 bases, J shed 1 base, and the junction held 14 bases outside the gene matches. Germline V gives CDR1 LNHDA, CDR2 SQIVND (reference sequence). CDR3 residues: CASRGGTGRFFSGNTIYF. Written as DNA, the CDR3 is TGTGCCAGTAGGGGGGGGACAGGTCGATTTTTTTCTGGAAACACCATATATTTT.

The CDR3 DNA follows: TGTGCCAGCTCTCGGGACTCTGGAAACACCATATATTTT. Translating gives CASSRDSGNTIYF. The chain carries TRBV18 and TRBJ1-3; no clear D gene. V gave up 6 bases and J gave up 0 bases, with 6 bases separating them. Germline V CDR1 and CDR2: KGHSH, LQKENI. This CDR3 has 13 residues.

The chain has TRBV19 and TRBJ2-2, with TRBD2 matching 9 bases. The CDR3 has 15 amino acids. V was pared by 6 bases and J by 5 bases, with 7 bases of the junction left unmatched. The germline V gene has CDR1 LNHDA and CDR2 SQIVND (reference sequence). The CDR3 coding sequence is TGTGCCAGTAGACCACTAGCGGGCGGGACCGGGGAGCTGTTTTTT. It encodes CASRPLAGGTGELFF.

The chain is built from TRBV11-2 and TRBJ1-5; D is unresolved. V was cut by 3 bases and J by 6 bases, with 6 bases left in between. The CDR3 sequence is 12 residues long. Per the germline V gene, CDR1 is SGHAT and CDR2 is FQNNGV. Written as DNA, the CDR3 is TGTGCCAGCAGCTTGGGAGGTCAGCCCCAGCATTTT. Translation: CASSLGGQPQHF.

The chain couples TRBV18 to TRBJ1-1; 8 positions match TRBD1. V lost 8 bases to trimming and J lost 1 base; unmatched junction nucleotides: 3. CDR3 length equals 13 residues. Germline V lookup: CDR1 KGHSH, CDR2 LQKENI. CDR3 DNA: TGTGCCAGCCACAGGGGGGAGAACACTGAAGCTTTCTTT. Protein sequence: CASHRGENTEAFF.

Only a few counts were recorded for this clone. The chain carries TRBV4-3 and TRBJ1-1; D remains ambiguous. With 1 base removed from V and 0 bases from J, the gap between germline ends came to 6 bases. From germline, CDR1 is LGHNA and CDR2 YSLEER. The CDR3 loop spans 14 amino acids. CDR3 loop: CASSQGNLNTEAFF. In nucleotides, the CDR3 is TGCGCCAGCAGCCAAGGTAACTTGAACACTGAAGCTTTCTTT.

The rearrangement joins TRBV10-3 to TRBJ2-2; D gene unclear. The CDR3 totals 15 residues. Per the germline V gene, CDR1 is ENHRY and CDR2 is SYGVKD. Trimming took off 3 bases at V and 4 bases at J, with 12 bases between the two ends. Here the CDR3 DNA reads TGTGCCATCAGTGATCAGAACCCCACCACCGGGGAGCTGTTTTTT. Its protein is CAISDQNPTTGELFF.

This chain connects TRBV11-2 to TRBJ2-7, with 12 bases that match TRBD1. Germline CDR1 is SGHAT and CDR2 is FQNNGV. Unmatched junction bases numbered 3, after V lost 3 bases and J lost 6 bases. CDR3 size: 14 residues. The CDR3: CASSFGTGGFEQYV. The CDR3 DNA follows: TGTGCCAGCAGCTTCGGGACAGGGGGCTTCGAGCAGTACGTC.

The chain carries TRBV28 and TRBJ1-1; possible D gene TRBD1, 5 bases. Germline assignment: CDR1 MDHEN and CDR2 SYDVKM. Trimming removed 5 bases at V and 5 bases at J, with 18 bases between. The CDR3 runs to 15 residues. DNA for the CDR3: TGTGCCAGCAGTCCCCCCGCAGGGAGGTTGACTGAAGCTTTCTTT. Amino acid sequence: CASSPPAGRLTEAFF. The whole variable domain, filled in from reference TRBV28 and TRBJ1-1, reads DVKVTQSSRYLVKRTGEKVFLECVQDMDHENMFWYRQDPGLGLRLIYFSYDVKMKEKGDIPEGYSVSREKKERFSLILESASTNQTSMYLCASSPPAGRLTEAFFGQGTRLTVV.

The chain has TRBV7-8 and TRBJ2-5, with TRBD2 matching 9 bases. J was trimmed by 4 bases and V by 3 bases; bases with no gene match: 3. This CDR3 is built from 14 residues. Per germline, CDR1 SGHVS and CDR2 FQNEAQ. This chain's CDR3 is CASSFLSGGETQYF. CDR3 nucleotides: TGTGCCAGCAGCTTTCTTAGCGGGGGAGAGACCCAGTACTTC.

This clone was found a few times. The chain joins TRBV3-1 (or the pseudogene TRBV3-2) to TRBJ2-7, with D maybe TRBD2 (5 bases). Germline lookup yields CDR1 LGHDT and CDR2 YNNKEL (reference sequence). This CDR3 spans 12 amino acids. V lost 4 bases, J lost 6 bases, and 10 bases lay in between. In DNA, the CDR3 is TGTGCCAGCAGCCTTTCTGGAGGCGAGCAGTACGTC. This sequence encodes CASSLSGGEQYV.

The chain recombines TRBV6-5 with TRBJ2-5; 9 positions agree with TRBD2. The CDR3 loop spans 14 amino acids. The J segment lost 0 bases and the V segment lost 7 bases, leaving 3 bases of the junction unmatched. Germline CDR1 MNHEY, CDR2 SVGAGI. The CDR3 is CASMLAGYQETQYF. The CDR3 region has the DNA TGTGCCAGCATGCTAGCGGGGTACCAAGAGACCCAGTACTTC.